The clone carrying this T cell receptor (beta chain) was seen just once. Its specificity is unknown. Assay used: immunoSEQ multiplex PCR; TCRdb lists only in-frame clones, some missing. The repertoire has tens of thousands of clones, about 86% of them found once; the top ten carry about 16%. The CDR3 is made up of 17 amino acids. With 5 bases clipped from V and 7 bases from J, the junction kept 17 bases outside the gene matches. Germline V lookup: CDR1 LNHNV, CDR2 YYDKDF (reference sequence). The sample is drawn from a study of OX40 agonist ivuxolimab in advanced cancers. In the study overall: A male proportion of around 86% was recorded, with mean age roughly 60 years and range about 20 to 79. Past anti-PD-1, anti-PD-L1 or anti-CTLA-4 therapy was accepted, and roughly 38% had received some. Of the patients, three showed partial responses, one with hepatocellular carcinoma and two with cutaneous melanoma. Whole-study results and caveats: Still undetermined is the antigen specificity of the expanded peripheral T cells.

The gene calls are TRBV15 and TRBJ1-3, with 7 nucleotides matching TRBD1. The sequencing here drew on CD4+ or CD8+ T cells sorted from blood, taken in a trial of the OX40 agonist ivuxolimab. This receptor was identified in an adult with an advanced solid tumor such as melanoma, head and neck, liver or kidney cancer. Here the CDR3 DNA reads TGTGCCACCAGCCAGAGGGGGCAAGGGGCCTTGGGCAACACCATATATTTT. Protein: CATSQRGQGALGNTIYF.